This is a list of T cell receptor beta chains from one sample in a study of STAT5B mutations in CD4+ large granular lymphocyte leukemia. Generated by immunoSEQ multiplex PCR, the TCRdb table keeps only in-frame clones and is missing some. This table holds tens of thousands of clones, 80% to 90% found once. Sequencing was performed on CD4+ T cells from blood buffy coats. The receptors stem from a human donor in good health. Each CDR3 is given with its conserved first and last residue. Each record gives: J gene, D gene, clone size, CDR3 length, V gene, CDR3 DNA, CDR3 protein. The D gene is left open where the match is weak. Clone size is stated in some rows and not others, as once, few, many or a class when expanded.

j_call: TRBJ2-1; d_call: TRBD2; clone_size: NA; cdr3_length: 15; v_call: TRBV9; cdr3_nt: TGTGCCAGCAGCGTAGGCGGGAGGGCCGGGAATGAGCAGTTCTTC; cdr3_aa: CASSVGGRAGNEQFF
j_call: TRBJ1-5; d_call: NA; clone_size: NA; cdr3_length: 13; v_call: TRBV11-2; cdr3_nt: TGTGCCAGCAGTTTTGGGTTTGGACAGCCCCAGCATTTT; cdr3_aa: CASSFGFGQPQHF
j_call: TRBJ1-3; d_call: NA; clone_size: few; cdr3_length: 15; v_call: TRBV10-3; cdr3_nt: TGTGCCATCGGGGCAGGTGACACCTCTGGAAACACCATATATTTT; cdr3_aa: CAIGAGDTSGNTIYF
j_call: TRBJ2-2; d_call: TRBD2; clone_size: NA; cdr3_length: 15; v_call: TRBV5-1; cdr3_nt: TGCGCCAGCAGCTTGTCGGGGGGTGGCACCGGGGAGCTGTTTTTT; cdr3_aa: CASSLSGGGTGELFF
j_call: TRBJ1-2; d_call: NA; clone_size: few; cdr3_length: 12; v_call: TRBV7-9; cdr3_nt: TGTGCCAGCAGCATCAGCAGGGATGGCTACACCTTC; cdr3_aa: CASSISRDGYTF
j_call: TRBJ2-7; d_call: TRBD1; clone_size: NA; cdr3_length: 14; v_call: TRBV6-5; cdr3_nt: TGTGCCAGCAGGCCGGGACAGGGCTCCTACGAGCAGTACTTC; cdr3_aa: CASRPGQGSYEQYF
j_call: TRBJ2-5; d_call: TRBD2; clone_size: once; cdr3_length: 17; v_call: TRBV11-3; cdr3_nt: TGTGCCAGCAGCCTAGGACTAGCGGGGGGTTCTTCGGAGACCCAGTACTTC; cdr3_aa: CASSLGLAGGSSETQYF
j_call: TRBJ1-2; d_call: TRBD1; clone_size: NA; cdr3_length: 14; v_call: TRBV6-1; cdr3_nt: TGTGCCAGCAGTGCCCGGGACAGGGCTTCGGGTTACACCTTC; cdr3_aa: CASSARDRASGYTF
j_call: TRBJ2-2; d_call: NA; clone_size: NA; cdr3_length: 16; v_call: TRBV4-2; cdr3_nt: TGTGCCAGCAGCCAAGAACCGGGAGTACCCACCGGGGAGCTGTTTTTT; cdr3_aa: CASSQEPGVPTGELFF
j_call: TRBJ2-3; d_call: NA; clone_size: NA; cdr3_length: 17; v_call: TRBV6-1; cdr3_nt: TGTGCCAGCAGTGAACGAGTGGGCTTTCAAAGCACAGATACGCAGTATTTT; cdr3_aa: CASSERVGFQSTDTQYF
j_call: TRBJ2-2; d_call: NA; clone_size: NA; cdr3_length: 16; v_call: TRBV4-1; cdr3_nt: TGCGCCAGCAGCCAAGATAGGCGAGGGGGCACCGGGGAGCTGTTTTTT; cdr3_aa: CASSQDRRGGTGELFF
j_call: TRBJ1-3; d_call: NA; clone_size: NA; cdr3_length: 14; v_call: TRBV4-3; cdr3_nt: TGCGCCAGCAGCCAAGGGGTGGGTGGAAACACCATATATTTT; cdr3_aa: CASSQGVGGNTIYF
j_call: TRBJ2-3; d_call: NA; clone_size: NA; cdr3_length: 13; v_call: TRBV5-1; cdr3_nt: TGCGCCAGCAGCCTGACAGGTGGATTTACGCAGTATTTT; cdr3_aa: CASSLTGGFTQYF
j_call: TRBJ1-2; d_call: NA; clone_size: NA; cdr3_length: 15; v_call: TRBV4-1; cdr3_nt: TGCGCCAGCAGCTCAACTCAGACGGACAACTATGGCTACACCTTC; cdr3_aa: CASSSTQTDNYGYTF
j_call: TRBJ1-4; d_call: TRBD1; clone_size: NA; cdr3_length: 16; v_call: TRBV6-6; cdr3_nt: TGTGCCAGCATCTCTGGACAGGTTGCAACTAATGAAAAACTGTTTTTT; cdr3_aa: CASISGQVATNEKLFF
j_call: TRBJ2-1; d_call: TRBD1; clone_size: NA; cdr3_length: 17; v_call: TRBV6-1; cdr3_nt: TGTGCCAGCAGTGAAGTCCAGGGGGTAGGCTCCTACAATGAGCAGTTCTTC; cdr3_aa: CASSEVQGVGSYNEQFF
j_call: TRBJ2-2; d_call: NA; clone_size: NA; cdr3_length: 12; v_call: TRBV11-3; cdr3_nt: TGTGCCAGCAGCTTAGAGGGGCGGGAGCTGTTTTTT; cdr3_aa: CASSLEGRELFF
j_call: TRBJ1-3; d_call: NA; clone_size: NA; cdr3_length: 17; v_call: TRBV6-4; cdr3_nt: TGTGCCAGCAGTGAACCCTTCAACAGGTCGACTGGAAACACCATATATTTT; cdr3_aa: CASSEPFNRSTGNTIYF
j_call: TRBJ1-2; d_call: NA; clone_size: NA; cdr3_length: 16; v_call: TRBV10-3; cdr3_nt: TGTGCCATCAGTGGCTGGCAGATACAGGAAAACTATGGCTACACCTTC; cdr3_aa: CAISGWQIQENYGYTF
j_call: TRBJ2-5; d_call: NA; clone_size: once; cdr3_length: 16; v_call: TRBV7-9; cdr3_nt: TGTGCCAGCAGCCATCAAACCTCTCAGGGGTCAGAGACCCAGTACTTC; cdr3_aa: CASSHQTSQGSETQYF
j_call: TRBJ1-2; d_call: NA; clone_size: few; cdr3_length: 14; v_call: TRBV4-1; cdr3_nt: TGCGCCAGCAGCCAAGAAGAGGGAAACTATGGCTACACCTTC; cdr3_aa: CASSQEEGNYGYTF
j_call: TRBJ2-4; d_call: NA; clone_size: NA; cdr3_length: 16; v_call: TRBV7-3; cdr3_nt: TGTGCCAGCAGCTTAGGGTCGGGCGTGGGGCAAAACATTCAGTACTTC; cdr3_aa: CASSLGSGVGQNIQYF
j_call: TRBJ2-7; d_call: NA; clone_size: NA; cdr3_length: 15; v_call: TRBV4-1; cdr3_nt: TGCGCCAGCAGCCAAGACCCCGGACACATCTACGAGCAGTACTTC; cdr3_aa: CASSQDPGHIYEQYF
j_call: TRBJ2-2; d_call: NA; clone_size: NA; cdr3_length: 13; v_call: TRBV29-1; cdr3_nt: TGCAGCGCCGGGGCATCGAACACCGGGGAGCTGTTTTTT; cdr3_aa: CSAGASNTGELFF
j_call: TRBJ1-1; d_call: NA; clone_size: NA; cdr3_length: 16; v_call: TRBV30; cdr3_nt: TGTGCCTGGAAAGGGCCCCTCGCGATCATGAACACTGAAGCTTTCTTT; cdr3_aa: CAWKGPLAIMNTEAFF
j_call: TRBJ1-4; d_call: NA; clone_size: NA; cdr3_length: 14; v_call: TRBV11-2; cdr3_nt: TGTGCCAGCCAGACTAGGGGCTCTAATGAAAAACTGTTTTTT; cdr3_aa: CASQTRGSNEKLFF
j_call: TRBJ2-2; d_call: TRBD2; clone_size: NA; cdr3_length: 17; v_call: TRBV4-3; cdr3_nt: TGCGCCAGCAGCCCCAGACTAGCGGGGGGTAACACCGGGGAGCTGTTTTTT; cdr3_aa: CASSPRLAGGNTGELFF
j_call: TRBJ2-3; d_call: NA; clone_size: NA; cdr3_length: 13; v_call: TRBV25-1; cdr3_nt: TGTGCCAGCAGTGAATATAGGGCTAGCACGCAGTATTTT; cdr3_aa: CASSEYRASTQYF
j_call: TRBJ1-2; d_call: TRBD1; clone_size: NA; cdr3_length: 14; v_call: TRBV5-4; cdr3_nt: TGTGCCAGCAGCTTACCAGGGGGCAACTATGGCTACACCTTC; cdr3_aa: CASSLPGGNYGYTF
j_call: TRBJ1-2; d_call: NA; clone_size: NA; cdr3_length: 13; v_call: TRBV30; cdr3_nt: TGTGCCTGGACCCTGGGGGCAGCCTATGGCTACACCTTC; cdr3_aa: CAWTLGAAYGYTF